Reported below is one T cell receptor beta chain. The data were obtained in a study of blood T cell repertoires in COVID-19. Looked up from germline, CDR1 is SGHAT and CDR2 is FQNNGV. V was pared by 1 base and J by 6 bases, with 5 bases of the junction left unmatched. The CDR3 totals 14 residues. Repertoires were generated with immunoSEQ multiplex PCR, while TCRdb's copy carries only in-frame clones and drops some. The sample records more than 200,000 clones, roughly 86% being singletons. The sample consisted of PBMCs or T cells enriched from blood (not recorded which). The rearrangement links TRBV11-2 to TRBJ2-5; 7 nucleotides align to TRBD2. The sequence derives from a woman in her 30s with acute COVID-19. As DNA, the CDR3 is TGTGCCAGCAGCTTAGCAGGGAGGGGACAGACCCAGTACTTC. The encoded protein is CASSLAGRGQTQYF.